The rows below give T cell receptor beta chains drawn from one sample of a study of blood T cell repertoires in COVID-19. Clones were sequenced by immunoSEQ multiplex PCR, and TCRdb holds only the in-frame ones, with some missing. The data contain 150,000 or so clones, about 85% of them singletons. Sequenced sample: peripheral blood. These receptors were obtained from a human donor in a cohort sampled during active COVID-19. The CDR3 runs from the conserved cysteine through the conserved F or W. A D gene is named only where the DNA matches it firmly. Where a row states a size, it is once, few, many or the class of an expanded clone; other rows omit it.

v_call: TRBV18
clone_size: .
d_call: TRBD2
j_call: TRBJ2-7
cdr3_aa: CASSPATSGYSEQYF
cdr3_nt: TGTGCCAGCTCACCCGCCACTAGCGGATACTCCGAGCAGTACTTC

v_call: TRBV14
clone_size: .
d_call: .
j_call: TRBJ2-1
cdr3_aa: CASSQGGYWNNEQFF
cdr3_nt: TGTGCCAGCAGCCAAGGAGGGTACTGGAACAATGAGCAGTTCTTC

v_call: TRBV7-8
clone_size: .
d_call: .
j_call: TRBJ1-2
cdr3_aa: CASSHEQGNGYTF
cdr3_nt: TGTGCCAGCAGCCACGAGCAGGGGAATGGCTACACCTTC

v_call: TRBV7-2
clone_size: .
d_call: TRBD1
j_call: TRBJ1-1
cdr3_aa: CASRSNRGQNTEAFF
cdr3_nt: TGTGCCAGCCGATCAAACAGGGGGCAGAACACTGAAGCTTTCTTT

v_call: TRBV5-6
clone_size: once
d_call: .
j_call: TRBJ2-7
cdr3_aa: CASSLAQGYEQYF
cdr3_nt: TGTGCCAGCAGCTTGGCCCAGGGTTACGAGCAGTACTTC

v_call: TRBV4-1
clone_size: once
d_call: .
j_call: TRBJ1-5
cdr3_aa: CASSQGSGVGQPQHF
cdr3_nt: TGCGCCAGCAGCCAAGGGTCAGGGGTTGGTCAGCCCCAGCATTTT

v_call: TRBV4-3
clone_size: .
d_call: TRBD1
j_call: TRBJ2-6
cdr3_aa: CASSQHLTTGQLSSGANVLTF
cdr3_nt: TGCGCCAGCAGCCAACACCTGACCACGGGACAGCTGTCCTCTGGGGCCAACGTCCTGACTTTC

v_call: TRBV19
clone_size: .
d_call: TRBD2
j_call: TRBJ2-1
cdr3_aa: CASSSGTSGLFNEQFF
cdr3_nt: TGTGCCAGTAGTTCCGGGACTAGCGGGCTCTTTAATGAGCAGTTCTTC

v_call: TRBV4-1
clone_size: .
d_call: .
j_call: TRBJ2-3
cdr3_aa: CASSPYGGVSPNHF
cdr3_nt: TGCGCCAGCAGCCCCTACGGCGGAGTGTCTCCCAACCATTTT

v_call: TRBV24-1
clone_size: .
d_call: .
j_call: TRBJ2-1
cdr3_aa: CATSDRSAAHVYNEQFF
cdr3_nt: TGTGCCACCAGTGATCGGAGCGCGGCGCACGTCTACAATGAGCAGTTCTTC

v_call: TRBV18
clone_size: .
d_call: .
j_call: TRBJ1-1
cdr3_aa: CASSLGGGGAEAFF
cdr3_nt: TGTGCCAGCTCCCTCGGGGGGGGAGGCGCTGAAGCTTTCTTT

v_call: TRBV19
clone_size: .
d_call: .
j_call: TRBJ1-1
cdr3_aa: CASMRWQKNTEAFF
cdr3_nt: TGTGCTAGTATGAGGTGGCAGAAGAACACTGAAGCTTTCTTT

v_call: TRBV6-5
clone_size: .
d_call: TRBD2
j_call: TRBJ2-7
cdr3_aa: CAVRGSSGRSREQYF
cdr3_nt: TGTGCCGTCCGGGGATCTAGCGGGAGGTCGAGGGAGCAGTACTTC

v_call: TRBV29-1
clone_size: .
d_call: .
j_call: TRBJ1-2
cdr3_aa: CSVDVGAFGYTF
cdr3_nt: TGCAGCGTTGATGTGGGGGCATTTGGCTACACCTTC

v_call: TRBV6-6
clone_size: .
d_call: .
j_call: TRBJ1-5
cdr3_aa: CASYRAFQGGNQPQHF
cdr3_nt: TGTGCCAGTTACCGGGCCTTCCAAGGGGGCAATCAGCCCCAGCATTTT

v_call: TRBV18
clone_size: .
d_call: .
j_call: TRBJ2-4
cdr3_aa: CASSPSERRDIQYF
cdr3_nt: TGTGCCAGCTCACCTAGCGAAAGGAGAGACATTCAGTACTTC